What follows describes a single T cell receptor beta chain. As yet, its antigen is unknown. The table came from immunoSEQ multiplex PCR; TCRdb's copy has only in-frame clones and leaves some out. Here the sample spans 35,000 to 45,000 clones, roughly 89% being singletons. The sample comes from a study of graft-versus-host responses after intestinal transplantation. Across the whole study: Recipients received multivisceral, liver-intestinal, or isolated intestinal transplants. Tacrolimus and steroids were given for about 3 years to all recipients after anti-thymocyte globulin induction.

Broader study findings: The presence of high graft-versus-host to host-versus-graft clonal ratios in allografts characterized patients with graft-donor T cell macrochimerism. GvH clones were found in recipient marrow; some appeared first in ileum or blood.

Germline CDR1 reads MNHEY; CDR2 reads SVGAGI. The CDR3 is 14 amino acids. The V end was cut by 5 bases, the J end by 1 base, with 12 bases between. The source of this sequence is a human patient who received an intestinal transplant, so some T cells may come from the graft donor. The sequencing used PBMCs, collected roughly 270 days after transplant. J is TRBJ2-7 and V is TRBV6-5; D call uncertain. The DNA of the CDR3 is TGTGCCAGCAGTGAGGTGGGGTTTTCCTACGAGCAGTACTTC. Its translation is CASSEVGFSYEQYF.